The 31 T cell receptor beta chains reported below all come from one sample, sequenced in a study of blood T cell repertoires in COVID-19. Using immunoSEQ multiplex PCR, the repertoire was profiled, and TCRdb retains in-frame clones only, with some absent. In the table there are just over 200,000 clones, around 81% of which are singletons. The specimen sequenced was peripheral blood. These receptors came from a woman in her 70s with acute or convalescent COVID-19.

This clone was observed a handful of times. The CDR3 DNA follows: TGTGCTAGTGGTTTGGTATTGGGGCGGAACACTGAAGCTTTCTTT. This translates into CASGLVLGRNTEAFF. V gene TRBV12-5 combines with J gene TRBJ1-1; the D gene is possibly TRBD1 (5 bases). Germline V gene lookup returns CDR1 LGHNT and CDR2 FRNRAP. V gave up 0 bases and J gave up 1 base, with 9 bases separating them. This CDR3 region has 15 residues.

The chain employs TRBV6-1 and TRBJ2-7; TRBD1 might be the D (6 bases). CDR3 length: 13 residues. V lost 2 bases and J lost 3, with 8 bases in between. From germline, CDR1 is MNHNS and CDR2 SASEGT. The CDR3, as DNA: TGTGCCAGCAGTGAACCGACAGGCTACGAGCAGTACTTC. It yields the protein CASSEPTGYEQYF.

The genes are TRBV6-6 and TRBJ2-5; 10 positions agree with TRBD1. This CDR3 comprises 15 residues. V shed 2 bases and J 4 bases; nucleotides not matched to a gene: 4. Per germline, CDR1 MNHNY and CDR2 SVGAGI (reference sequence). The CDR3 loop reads CASSYQTGGIETQYF. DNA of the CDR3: TGTGCCAGCAGTTACCAGACAGGGGGCATAGAGACCCAGTACTTC.

For the CDR3, the DNA is TGTGCCAGTAGTGACAGTGGAGATCAGCCCCAGCATTTT. Protein sequence: CASSDSGDQPQHF. V and J are TRBV19 and TRBJ1-5; a weak D match, TRBD1 (5 bases). In germline, CDR1 is LNHDA, CDR2 SQIVND (reference sequence). This CDR3 is 13 amino acids long. Trimming pared 5 bases from V and 5 bases from J, leaving 10 bases between.

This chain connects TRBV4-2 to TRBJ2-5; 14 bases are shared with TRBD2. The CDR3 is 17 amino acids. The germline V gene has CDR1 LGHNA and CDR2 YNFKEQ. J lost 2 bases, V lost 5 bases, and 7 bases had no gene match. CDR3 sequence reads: CASSYTGTSGRQETQYF. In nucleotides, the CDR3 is TGTGCCAGCAGCTACACCGGGACTAGCGGGAGACAAGAGACCCAGTACTTC.

The CDR3 region is CASSFEGTAYSNQPQHF. CDR3 sequence (DNA): TGTGCCAGCAGCTTCGAGGGGACAGCTTATAGCAATCAGCCCCAGCATTTT. The chain combines TRBV7-2 with TRBJ1-5; 7 positions match TRBD1. This CDR3 spans 17 amino acids. The junction had 8 bases not matched to a gene; V was cut back by 3 bases and J by 0 bases. From germline, CDR1 is SGHTA and CDR2 FQGNSA.

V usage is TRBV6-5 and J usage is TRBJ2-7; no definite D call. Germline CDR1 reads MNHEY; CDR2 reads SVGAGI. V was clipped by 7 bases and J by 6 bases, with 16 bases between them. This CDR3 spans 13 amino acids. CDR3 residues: CASTNLAGGEQYF. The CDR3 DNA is TGTGCCAGCACCAATCTGGCCGGCGGCGAGCAGTACTTC.

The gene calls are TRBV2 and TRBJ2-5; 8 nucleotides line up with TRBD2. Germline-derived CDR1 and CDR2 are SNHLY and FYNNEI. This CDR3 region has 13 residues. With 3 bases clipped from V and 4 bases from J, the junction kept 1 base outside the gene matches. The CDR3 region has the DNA TGTGCCAGCAGTGACCTAGCGGGAGAGACCCAGTACTTC. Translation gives CASSDLAGETQYF.

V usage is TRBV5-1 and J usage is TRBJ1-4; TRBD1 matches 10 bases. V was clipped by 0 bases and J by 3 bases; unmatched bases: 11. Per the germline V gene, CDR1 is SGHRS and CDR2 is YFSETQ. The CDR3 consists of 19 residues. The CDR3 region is CASSLGYRDRGTPNEKLFF. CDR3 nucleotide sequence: TGCGCCAGCAGCTTGGGTTACCGGGACAGGGGAACTCCTAATGAAAAACTGTTTTTT.

CDR3 coding DNA: TGTGCCAGTAGTTATCAGGATGGTAATGAGCAGTTCTTC. Amino acids: CASSYQDGNEQFF. The rearrangement links TRBV19 to TRBJ2-1; D is undetermined. This CDR3 comprises 13 residues. Germline V gene sequence: CDR1 LNHDA, CDR2 SQIVND (reference sequence). V lost 5 bases to trimming and J lost 7 bases, with 12 bases between them.

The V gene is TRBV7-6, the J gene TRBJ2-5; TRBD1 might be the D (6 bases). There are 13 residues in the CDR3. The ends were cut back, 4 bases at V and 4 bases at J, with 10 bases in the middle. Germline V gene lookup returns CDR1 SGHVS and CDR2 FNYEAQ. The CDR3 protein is CASSSTGGETQYF. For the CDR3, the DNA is TGTGCCAGCAGCTCGACAGGCGGAGAGACCCAGTACTTC.

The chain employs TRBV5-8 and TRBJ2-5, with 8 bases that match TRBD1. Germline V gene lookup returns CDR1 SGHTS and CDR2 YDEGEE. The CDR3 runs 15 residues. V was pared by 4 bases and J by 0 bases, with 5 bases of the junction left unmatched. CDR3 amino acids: CASSRGQGDQETQYF. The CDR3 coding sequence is TGTGCCAGCAGCCGCGGACAGGGTGACCAAGAGACCCAGTACTTC.

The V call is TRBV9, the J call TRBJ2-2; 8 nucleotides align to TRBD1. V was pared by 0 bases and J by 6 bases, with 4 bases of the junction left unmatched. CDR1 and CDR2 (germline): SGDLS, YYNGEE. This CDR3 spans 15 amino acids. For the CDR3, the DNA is TGTGCCAGCAGCGTAGGTCGACAGGGGTCCGGGGAGCTGTTTTTT. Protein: CASSVGRQGSGELFF.

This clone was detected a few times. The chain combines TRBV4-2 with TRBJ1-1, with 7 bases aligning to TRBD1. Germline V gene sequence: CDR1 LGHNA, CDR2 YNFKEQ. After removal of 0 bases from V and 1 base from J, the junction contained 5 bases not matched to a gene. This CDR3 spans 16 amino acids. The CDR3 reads CASSQDNRQGNTEAFF. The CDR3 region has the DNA TGTGCCAGCAGCCAAGATAATCGACAGGGGAACACTGAAGCTTTCTTT.

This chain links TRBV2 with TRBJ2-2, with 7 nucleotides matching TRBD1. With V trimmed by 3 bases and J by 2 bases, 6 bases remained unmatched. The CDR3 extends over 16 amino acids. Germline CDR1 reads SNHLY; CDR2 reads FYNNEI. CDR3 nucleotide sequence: TGTGCCAGCAGTGAGCAGGACAGGCTAAACACCGGGGAGCTGTTTTTT. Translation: CASSEQDRLNTGELFF.

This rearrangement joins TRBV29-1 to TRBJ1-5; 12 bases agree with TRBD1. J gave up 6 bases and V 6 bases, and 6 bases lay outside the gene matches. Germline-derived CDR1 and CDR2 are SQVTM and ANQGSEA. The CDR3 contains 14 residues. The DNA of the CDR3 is TGCAGCGTAGGGACAGGGGGCGCAGGTCAGCCCCAGCATTTT. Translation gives CSVGTGGAGQPQHF.

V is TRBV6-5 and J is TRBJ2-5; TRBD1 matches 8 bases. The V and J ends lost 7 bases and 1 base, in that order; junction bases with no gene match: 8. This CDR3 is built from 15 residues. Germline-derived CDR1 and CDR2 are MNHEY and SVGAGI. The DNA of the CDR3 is TGTGCCAGCACCAGGGACAGGACGGGCCAAGAGACCCAGTACTTC. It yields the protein CASTRDRTGQETQYF.

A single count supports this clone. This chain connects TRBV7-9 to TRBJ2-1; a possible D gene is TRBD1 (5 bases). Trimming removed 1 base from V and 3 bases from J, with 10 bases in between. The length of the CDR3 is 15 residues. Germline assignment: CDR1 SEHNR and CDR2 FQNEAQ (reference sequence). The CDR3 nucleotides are TGTGCCAGCAGCTTAGGCAGGGCCGTCTACAATGAGCAGTTCTTC. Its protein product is CASSLGRAVYNEQFF.

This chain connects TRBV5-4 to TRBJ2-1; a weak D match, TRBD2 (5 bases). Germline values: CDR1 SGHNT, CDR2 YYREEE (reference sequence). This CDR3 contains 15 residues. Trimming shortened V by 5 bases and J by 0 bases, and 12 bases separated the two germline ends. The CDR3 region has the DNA TGTGCCAGCAGGAGGGCCTCGGGCTCCTACAATGAGCAGTTCTTC. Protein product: CASRRASGSYNEQFF.

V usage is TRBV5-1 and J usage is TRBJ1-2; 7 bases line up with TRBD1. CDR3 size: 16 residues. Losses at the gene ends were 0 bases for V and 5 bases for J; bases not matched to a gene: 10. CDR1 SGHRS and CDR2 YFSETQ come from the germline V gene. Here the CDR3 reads CASSLGKVGGLYGYTF. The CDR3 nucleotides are TGCGCCAGCAGCTTGGGAAAAGTAGGGGGCTTGTATGGCTACACCTTC.

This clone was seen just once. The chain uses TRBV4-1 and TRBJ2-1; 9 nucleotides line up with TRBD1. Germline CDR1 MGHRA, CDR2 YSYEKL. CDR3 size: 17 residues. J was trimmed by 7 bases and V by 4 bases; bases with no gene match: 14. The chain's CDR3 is CASSLAIGTGRKNEQFF. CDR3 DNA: TGCGCCAGCAGCCTCGCGATAGGGACAGGGAGGAAGAATGAGCAGTTCTTC.

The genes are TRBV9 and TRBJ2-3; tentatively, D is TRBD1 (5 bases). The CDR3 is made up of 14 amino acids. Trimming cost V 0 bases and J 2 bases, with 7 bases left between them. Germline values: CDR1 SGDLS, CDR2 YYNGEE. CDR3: CASSVAGHTDTQYF. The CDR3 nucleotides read TGTGCCAGCAGCGTAGCTGGACACACAGATACGCAGTATTTT.

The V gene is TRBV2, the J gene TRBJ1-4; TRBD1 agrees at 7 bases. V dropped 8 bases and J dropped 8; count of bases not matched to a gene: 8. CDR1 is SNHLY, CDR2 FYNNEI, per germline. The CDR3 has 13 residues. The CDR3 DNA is TGTGCCAGCGGGACAGTGCATAGGGAAAAACTGTTTTTT. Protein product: CASGTVHREKLFF.

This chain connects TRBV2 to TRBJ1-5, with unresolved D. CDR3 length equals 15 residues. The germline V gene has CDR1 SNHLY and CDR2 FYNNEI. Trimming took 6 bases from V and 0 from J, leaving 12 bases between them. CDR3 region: CASSETFYSNQPQHF. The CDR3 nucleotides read TGTGCCAGCAGCGAGACATTCTATAGCAATCAGCCCCAGCATTTT.

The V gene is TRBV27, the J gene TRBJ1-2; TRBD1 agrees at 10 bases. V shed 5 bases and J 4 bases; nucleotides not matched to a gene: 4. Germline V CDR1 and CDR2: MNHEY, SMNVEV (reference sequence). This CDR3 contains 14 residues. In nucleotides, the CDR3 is TGTGCCAGCAGTAAGACAGGGGGCAGCTATGGCTACACCTTC. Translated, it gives CASSKTGGSYGYTF.

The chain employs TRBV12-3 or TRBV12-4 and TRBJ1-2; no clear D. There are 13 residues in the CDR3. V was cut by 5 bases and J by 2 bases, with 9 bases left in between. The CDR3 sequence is CASSPDTNYGYTF. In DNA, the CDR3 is TGTGCCAGCAGTCCTGACACCAACTATGGCTACACCTTC.

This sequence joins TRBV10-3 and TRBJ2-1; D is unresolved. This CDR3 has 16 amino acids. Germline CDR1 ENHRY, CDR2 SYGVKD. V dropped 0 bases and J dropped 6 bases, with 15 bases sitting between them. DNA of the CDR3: TGTGCCATCAGTGAGTCCCCGGGTGAGGTTTTCAATGAGCAGTTCTTC. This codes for CAISESPGEVFNEQFF.

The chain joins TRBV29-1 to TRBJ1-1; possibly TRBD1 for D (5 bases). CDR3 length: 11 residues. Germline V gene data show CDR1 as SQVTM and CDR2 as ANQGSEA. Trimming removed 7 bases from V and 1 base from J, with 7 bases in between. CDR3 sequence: CSDTGNTEAFF. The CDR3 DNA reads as TGCAGCGATACAGGGAACACTGAAGCTTTCTTT.

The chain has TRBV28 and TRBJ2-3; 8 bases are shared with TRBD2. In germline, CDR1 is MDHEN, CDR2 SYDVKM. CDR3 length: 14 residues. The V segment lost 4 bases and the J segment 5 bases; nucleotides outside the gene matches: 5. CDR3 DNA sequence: TGTGCCAGCAGTTCAGCGGGAGTTGTAGATACGCAGTATTTT. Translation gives CASSSAGVVDTQYF.

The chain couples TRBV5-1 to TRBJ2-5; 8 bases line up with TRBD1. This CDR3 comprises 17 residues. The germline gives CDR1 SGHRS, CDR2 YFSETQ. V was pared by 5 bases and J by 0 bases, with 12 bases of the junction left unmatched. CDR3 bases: TGCGCCAGCAGTCCAACCCCCGGGGACAGGTACCAAGAGACCCAGTACTTC. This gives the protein CASSPTPGDRYQETQYF.

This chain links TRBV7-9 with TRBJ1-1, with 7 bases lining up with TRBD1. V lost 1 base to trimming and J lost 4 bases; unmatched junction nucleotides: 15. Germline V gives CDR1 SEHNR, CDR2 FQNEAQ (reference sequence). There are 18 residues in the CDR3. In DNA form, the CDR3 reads TGTGCCAGCAGCTTAGAACCTTTCGGACAGGCGCGGGGCACTGAAGCTTTCTTT. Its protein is CASSLEPFGQARGTEAFF.